Sequencing of this T cell receptor (beta chain) was carried out in a study of cytomegalovirus exposure and HLA in healthy donors. The V segment lost 4 bases and the J segment 6 bases; nucleotides outside the gene matches: 12. This CDR3 has 16 amino acids. Germline V gives CDR1 SEHNR, CDR2 FQNEAQ (reference sequence). TCRdb's table, derived via immunoSEQ multiplex PCR, lists solely in-frame clones and lacks some. The table includes about 140,000 clones, just under 85% detected once. The chain recombines TRBV7-9 with TRBJ1-2; TRBD1 agrees at 9 bases. The source is a woman aged 25 to 39 in good health and CMV-seronegative. Material: PBMCs. The CDR3 sequence: CASSSGTGLLGHGYTF. The DNA for the CDR3 is TGTGCCAGCAGCTCCGGGACAGGGTTATTGGGTCATGGCTACACCTTC.